This TCR beta chain comes out of a study of control samples from healthy donors and cancer patients. The table came from immunoSEQ multiplex PCR; TCRdb's copy has only in-frame clones and leaves some out. The table has about 150,000 clones, 90% to 95% seen once. This CDR3 is 13 amino acids long. Germline assignment: CDR1 SGHDN and CDR2 FVKESK. V was shortened by 3 bases and J by 7 bases, with 13 bases between the two germline ends. What was sequenced was blood. This TCR was recovered from a woman aged 18 to 35 in good health. This chain links TRBV14 with TRBJ2-7; D unclear. The CDR3 nucleotides are TGTGCCAGCAGCCACCAGACGACTGGGGAGCAGTACTTC. Its protein is CASSHQTTGEQYF.